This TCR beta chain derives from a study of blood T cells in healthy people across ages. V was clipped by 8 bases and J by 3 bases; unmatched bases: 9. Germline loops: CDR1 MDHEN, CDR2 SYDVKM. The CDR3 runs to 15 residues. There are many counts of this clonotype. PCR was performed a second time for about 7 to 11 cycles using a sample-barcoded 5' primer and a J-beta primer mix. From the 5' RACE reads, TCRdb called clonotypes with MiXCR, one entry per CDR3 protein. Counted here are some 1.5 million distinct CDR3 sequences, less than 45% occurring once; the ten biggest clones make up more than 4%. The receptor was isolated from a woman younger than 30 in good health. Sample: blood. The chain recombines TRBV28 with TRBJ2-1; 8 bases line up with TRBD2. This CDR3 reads CASSLGRGVYNEQFF. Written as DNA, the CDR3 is TGTGCCAGCTCCCTCGGGAGGGGGGTCTACAATGAGCAGTTCTTC.